The text below deals with one T cell receptor (beta chain). TCRdb keeps only in-frame clones here, not all; method: immunoSEQ multiplex PCR. The table has hundreds of thousands of clones, around 90% seen once. Specified treatment: over 15 received Ad26.COV2.S at low or high dose, single or two shots; 5 received placebo; per-sample allocation not given. The samples were gathered on day 63 after the first injection of vaccine or placebo. Spike of the Wuhan-strain SARS-CoV-2 was expressed by an Ad26 vector, which formed the vaccine. Germline assignment: CDR1 SGDLS and CDR2 YYNGEE. Trimming stripped 0 bases from V and 6 bases from J, with 13 bases between. This CDR3 comprises 14 residues. This specimen comes from a study of Ad26.COV2.S vaccination and SARS-CoV-2 variants. As for the study in general: A COV1001 Ad26.COV2.S trial-arm participant provided the sample.

The chain uses TRBV9 and TRBJ2-7; D is uncertain. The source material was peripheral blood, sampled in a trial of Ad26.COV2.S vaccine versus placebo. The clonotype comes from a person between 18 and 65 years old who received the Ad26.COV2.S COVID-19 vaccine or a placebo. CDR3 DNA sequence: TGTGCCAGCAGCGTAGGGGGTCGGGTGCCCGAGCAGTACTTC. Protein: CASSVGGRVPEQYF.